This T cell receptor (beta chain) originates from a study of naive and memory T cell subsets. Study-level points and caveats: Possibly reflecting memory cells re-expressing CD45RA, a few larger clonotypes occurred in naive repertoires, especially CD8.

This clonotype was seen only a few times. Its specificity is unknown. The germline V and J ends were trimmed by 0 bases and 7 bases, with 13 bases remaining between them. The length of the CDR3 is 14 residues. CDR1 and CDR2 (germline): DFQATT, SNEGSKA (reference sequence). Two oligonucleotides, mixed equimolar, formed the beta constant-region primer covering TRBC1 and TRBC2. Four rounds of PCR amplified the ligated cDNA using nested alpha and beta constant-region primers plus SP2. An oligonucleotide with the SP2 primer and a 12-nucleotide UMI was ligated to the cDNA 3' end. Using its own MiXCR run on the UMI-ligation and nested PCR reads, TCRdb lists one record per CDR3 protein. The table has 150,000 or so distinct CDR3 sequences, roughly 20% seen once. Sequential positive selection took CD4 T cells first, then CD8 T cells.

This sequence was found in a human donor in good health. Sequencing was performed on naive CD4+ T cells from blood. V usage is TRBV20-1 and J usage is TRBJ2-1; D gene uncertain. CDR3 in amino acids: CSARDWASLNEQFF. The CDR3 DNA is TGCAGTGCTAGAGATTGGGCCAGCCTAAATGAGCAGTTCTTC.